This TCR beta chain was identified in a study of early T cells in non-severe SARS-CoV-2 infection. In its sample, this clonotype was seen many times. TCRdb called the 5' RACE reads again in MiXCR, with one record for every CDR3 protein. The sample has approximately 42,000 distinct CDR3 sequences; around 6.1% are singletons. The CDR3 is 15 residues long. CDR1 is MNHEY, CDR2 SVGAGI, per germline. Between the trimmed V and J ends, which lost 6 bases and 5 bases, there was a span of 17 bases. The sequenced sample was whole blood. V and J are TRBV6-5 and TRBJ1-5, with D possibly being TRBD1 (5 bases). This sequence was found in an adult who was a healthcare worker with PCR-confirmed SARS-CoV-2 infection or an uninfected control (not recorded which). The DNA for the CDR3 is TGTGCCAGCAGACCCAGGGCCATGAGGGATCAGCCCCAGCATTTT. It codes for CASRPRAMRDQPQHF.